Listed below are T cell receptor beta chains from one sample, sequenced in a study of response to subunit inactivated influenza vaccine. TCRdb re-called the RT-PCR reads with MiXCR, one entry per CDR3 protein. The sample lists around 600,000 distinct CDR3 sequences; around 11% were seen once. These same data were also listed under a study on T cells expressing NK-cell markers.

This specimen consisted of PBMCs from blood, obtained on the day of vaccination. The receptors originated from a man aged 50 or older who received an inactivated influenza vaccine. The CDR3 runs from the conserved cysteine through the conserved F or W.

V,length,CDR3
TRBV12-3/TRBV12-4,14,CASSRGQVQETQYF
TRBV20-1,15,CSAARLAVSTDTQYF
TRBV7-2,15,CASSLASVGGNEQFF
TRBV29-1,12,CSAGREQETQYF
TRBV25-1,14,CASSLGTTNEKLFF
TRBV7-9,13,CASVEGPVTEAFF
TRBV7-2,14,CASSLIWGSSEAFF
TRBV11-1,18,CASSPLTGGEAFNEKLFF
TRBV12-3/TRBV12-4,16,CASSLSAGGWWREQYF
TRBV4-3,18,CASSQEKTRGGYYNEQFF
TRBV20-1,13,CSAPGQGAETQYF
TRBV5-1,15,CASRKGTGLTDTQYF
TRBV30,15,CAWSVQTGKGQPQHF
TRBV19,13,CASSDRLGETQYF
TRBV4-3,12,CASSQVEGEQYF
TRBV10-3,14,CATTLAGTQETQYF
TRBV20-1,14,CSARDTRQNYEQYF
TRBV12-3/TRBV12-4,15,CASSFRHTYQETQYF
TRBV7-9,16,CASSAPTGGRSYEQYF
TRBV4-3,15,CASSQEDRFTDTQYF
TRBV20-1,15,CSVPRLGLNTDTQYF
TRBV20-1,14,CSARKRRAQETQYF
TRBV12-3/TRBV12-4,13,CASAAGQEETQYF
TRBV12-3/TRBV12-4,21,CASSLRRKGLAGPALIDTQYF
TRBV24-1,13,CATSDRTAQPQHF
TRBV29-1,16,CSVEELGQGSRNEQYF
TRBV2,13,CASSESRAGEQFF
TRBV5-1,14,CASRGGTGANVLTF
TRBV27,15,CASSLMGQGGPEAFF
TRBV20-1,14,CSARDPLHTDTQYF
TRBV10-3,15,CAISEGQVSADTQYF
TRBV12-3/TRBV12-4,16,CASSALRAARTAEQFF
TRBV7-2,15,CASSLDVSGTGELFF
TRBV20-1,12,CSAPGKWETQYF
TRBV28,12,CASTSGGYEQYF
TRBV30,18,CAWRGTGLAEEIAGELFF
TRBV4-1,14,CASSQGIRTDTQYF
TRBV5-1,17,CASSRILADPGTDTQYF
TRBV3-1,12,CASSQVFHEQYF
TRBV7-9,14,CASSLPGHGTEAFF
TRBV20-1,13,CSARWPSDNEQFF
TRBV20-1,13,CSAPKTGFETQYF
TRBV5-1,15,CASRYLAASTDTQYF
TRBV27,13,CASSFNWGSEAFF
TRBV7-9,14,CASSLAGNGNEQFF
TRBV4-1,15,CASSQVAGATDTQYF
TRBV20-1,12,CSASGFYNEQFF